This T cell receptor (beta chain) was obtained from a study of early T cells in non-severe SARS-CoV-2 infection. Looking at the study overall: Sequencing of unsorted whole blood was done on bulk RNA, leaving chains unpaired.

V dropped 6 bases and J dropped 14 bases, with 18 bases sitting between them. Germline lookup yields CDR1 MNHNS and CDR2 SASEGT. The CDR3 length is 12 residues. This clonotype has ten or more counts. Its cognate antigen is unknown. The library protocol tagged individual cDNA molecules with unique molecular identifiers. TCRdb recomputed calls from the 5' RACE reads with MiXCR, one row per CDR3 protein. The table records 43,000 or so distinct CDR3 sequences, about 4% of them present only once. General study findings and limits: Matching against VDJdb likely underestimated virus-specific expansions, favoring anti-spike CD8.

This rearrangement joins TRBV6-1 to TRBJ2-3; tentatively, D is TRBD2 (6 bases). Material: whole blood. This TCR was sampled from an adult who was a healthcare worker with PCR-confirmed SARS-CoV-2 infection or an uninfected control (not recorded which). In DNA form, the CDR3 reads TGTGCCAGCAGCCGGGAGAGAGCCCCCCGGTATTTT. It codes for CASSRERAPRYF.